The TCR beta chain under discussion was sequenced for a study of cytomegalovirus exposure and HLA in healthy donors. Turning to the study itself: Falling in the Caucasian-associated ancestry cluster were about four fifths of 300 to 500 genotyped donors.

With 6 bases clipped from V and 7 bases from J, the junction kept 12 bases outside the gene matches. The germline gives CDR1 SNHLY, CDR2 FYNNEI. This CDR3 has 16 residues. PCR involved 60 Vbeta and 13 Jbeta primers. Method: immunoSEQ multiplex PCR; TCRdb's copy keeps in-frame clones and lacks some. The table records under 200,000 clones, 65% to 85% of them present only once. The J gene is TRBJ2-1, the V gene TRBV2; 10 bases line up with TRBD1. The sequence was obtained from a woman in her forties or fifties in good health and CMV-seropositive. The material sequenced was PBMCs. The CDR3 protein is CASRYDRGLAGNEQFF. The CDR3, as DNA: TGTGCCAGCAGGTACGACAGGGGGCTCGCTGGGAATGAGCAGTTCTTC.